One sample yielded the 26 T cell receptor beta chains listed below, sequenced in a study of human T cells and chemical hapten exposure. Time point defined: patch test 2, 6 weeks after DPC sensitization. Sample treatment: therapeutic diphenylcyclopropenone sensitization with weekly scalp DPC. In TCRdb, the RACE reads were re-called with MiXCR into one record per CDR3 protein. Of about 40,000 distinct CDR3 sequences listed, roughly 3.3% are singletons. The material was whole blood, obtained in connection with sensitization to the hapten diphenylcyclopropenone (DPC). These receptors all come from a man aged 40-50 years with alopecia areata. Some clones in this sample may be carry-over from other donors' samples.

This clonotype was seen many times. The genes are TRBV6-5 and TRBJ2-3; D gene unclear. CDR1 MNHEY and CDR2 SVGAGI come from the germline V gene. Between the trimmed V and J ends, which lost 5 bases and 0 bases, there was a span of 21 bases. The CDR3 sequence is 18 residues long. For the CDR3, the DNA is TGTGCCAGCAGTCGACTTACCTCTACCCTCCTTAGCACAGATACGCAGTATTTT. This encodes CASSRLTSTLLSTDTQYF.

At least ten counts were recorded for this clonotype. This chain connects TRBV27 to TRBJ2-7; D may match TRBD1 or TRBD2 (5 bases each). V dropped 0 bases and J dropped 3 bases, with 6 bases sitting between them. CDR1 MNHEY and CDR2 SMNVEV come from the germline V gene (reference sequence). The CDR3 runs to 13 residues. CDR3 coding DNA: TGTGCCAGCAGTTTATCTGGGGGCTACGAGCAGTACTTC. It codes for CASSLSGGYEQYF.

This clonotype was found many times. The V call is TRBV5-1, the J call TRBJ2-7; TRBD1 or TRBD2 may be the D gene (5 bases each). V lost 0 bases and J lost 6, with 13 bases in between. The germline gives CDR1 SGHRS, CDR2 YFSETQ. The CDR3 length is 14 residues. The CDR3 DNA follows: TGCGCCAGCAGCTTGGGGGACCACACGGGCGAGCAGTACTTC. Amino acid sequence: CASSLGDHTGEQYF.

This clonotype was seen only a few times. The rearrangement joins TRBV28 to TRBJ2-3; TRBD2 aligns across 11 bases. The length of the CDR3 is 16 residues. V shed 5 bases and J 2 bases; nucleotides not matched to a gene: 6. Per germline, CDR1 MDHEN and CDR2 SYDVKM. The CDR3 DNA is TGTGCCAGCAGTCCGGGACTAGCGGAATCCACAGATACGCAGTATTTT. Its protein product is CASSPGLAESTDTQYF. The full variable domain, in which reference TRBV28 and TRBJ2-3 provide the parts outside the CDR3, is DVKVTQSSRYLVKRTGEKVFLECVQDMDHENMFWYRQDPGLGLRLIYFSYDVKMKEKGDIPEGYSVSREKKERFSLILESASTNQTSMYLCASSPGLAESTDTQYFGPGTRLTVL.

This clonotype was seen repeatedly, ten times or more. This chain joins TRBV5-5 and TRBJ1-5, with D possibly matching TRBD1 (5 bases). V lost 0 bases to trimming and J lost 7 bases, with 14 bases between them. The germline V gene has CDR1 SGHKS and CDR2 YYEKEE (reference sequence). The CDR3 consists of 15 residues. CDR3 in DNA: TGTGCCAGCAGCTTGGCCGGGGGGGGAGGGCAGCCCCAGCATTTT. It codes for CASSLAGGGGQPQHF.

This clonotype was observed at least ten times. The rearrangement joins TRBV14 to TRBJ2-3; TRBD2 matches at 10 bases. From germline, CDR1 is SGHDN and CDR2 FVKESK. Losses at the gene ends were 4 bases for V and 7 bases for J; bases not matched to a gene: 2. The CDR3 extends over 13 amino acids. The CDR3 DNA reads as TGTGCCAGCAGCCCTAGCGGGAGTAATACGCAGTATTTT. Its protein is CASSPSGSNTQYF.

Many counts were recorded for this clonotype. The chain recombines TRBV5-4 with TRBJ2-5; D call uncertain. V lost 0 bases and J 1 base, leaving 7 bases between the germline ends. Germline loops: CDR1 SGHNT, CDR2 YYREEE (reference sequence). This CDR3 spans 14 amino acids. The CDR3 DNA is TGTGCCAGCAGCTTGGGAATAGTCCAAGAGACCCAGTACTTC. It translates to CASSLGIVQETQYF.

In its sample, this clonotype was seen many times. The V call is TRBV6-5, the J call TRBJ2-7; D uncertain. Germline CDR1 is MNHEY and CDR2 is SVGAGI. V lost 6 bases to trimming and J lost 7 bases, with 19 bases between them. CDR3 length: 14 amino acids. The CDR3 nucleotides read TGTGCCAGCAGAGAGGACCACCGCCGAGGAGAGCAGTACTTC. Translated: CASREDHRRGEQYF.

There are many counts of this clonotype. The chain links TRBV6-2 or TRBV6-3 to TRBJ2-1, with 10 bases that match TRBD2. The CDR3 covers 15 residues. Trimming took 8 bases from V and 5 from J; bases not matched to a gene: 9. CDR1 and CDR2 (germline): MNHEY, SVGEGT. In nucleotides, the CDR3 is TGTGCCAGCTGCTTGGTAGCGGGAGGAAACAATGAGCAGTTCTTC. It codes for CASCLVAGGNNEQFF.

The CDR3 nucleotides are TGTGCCAGCTCACCACCGGAACGGCTTGCAACTAATGAAAAACTGTTTTTT. It translates to CASSPPERLATNEKLFF. The chain recombines TRBV18 with TRBJ1-4; D is unresolved. The V end was cut by 0 bases, the J end by 0 bases, with 11 bases between. Germline values: CDR1 KGHSH, CDR2 LQKENI. The CDR3 is 17 residues long.

This clonotype was recorded at least ten times. The chain carries TRBV7-9 and TRBJ2-3; perhaps TRBD2 as D (6 bases). V was shortened by 5 bases and J by 8 bases, with 11 bases between the two germline ends. The CDR3 consists of 12 residues. From germline, CDR1 is SEHNR and CDR2 FQNEAQ (reference sequence). In DNA, the CDR3 is TGTGCCAGCAGCGCACGGGGGTCTACGCAGTATTTT. It encodes CASSARGSTQYF.

This clonotype was observed many times. This chain joins TRBV7-6 and TRBJ1-6, with D possibly being TRBD1 (6 bases). The CDR3 is 17 amino acids. Germline V gene data show CDR1 as SGHVS and CDR2 as FNYEAQ. The V gene lost 4 bases and the J gene lost 6 bases, with 19 bases spanning the gap. This CDR3 reads CASSSAGTTGVNSPLHF. The CDR3 region has the DNA TGTGCCAGCAGCTCAGCCGGGACAACGGGTGTTAATTCACCCCTCCACTTT.

Many counts were recorded for this clonotype. The gene calls are TRBV6-5 and TRBJ1-2; no clear D. The length of the CDR3 is 14 residues. V shed 2 bases and J shed 4 bases, with 11 bases lying between them. The germline gives CDR1 MNHEY, CDR2 SVGAGI. The CDR3 spells CASSYRQAIYGYTF. The CDR3 coding sequence is TGTGCCAGCAGTTACAGGCAGGCCATCTATGGCTACACCTTC.

This clonotype was found many times. The chain uses TRBV2 and TRBJ2-7; D is uncertain. The V end lost 7 bases, the J end lost 1 base, and 11 bases lay between the germline ends. Germline CDR1 SNHLY, CDR2 FYNNEI. The CDR3 spans 13 residues. Written as DNA, the CDR3 is TGTGCCAGCATCTATACGCCTTCCTACGAGCAGTACTTC. Its protein is CASIYTPSYEQYF.

This clonotype was observed at least ten times. The chain employs TRBV6-5 and TRBJ2-3; 7 bases align to TRBD1. The CDR3 length is 15 residues. The trim removed 5 bases at V and 4 bases at J, leaving 9 bases unmatched. Germline V CDR1 and CDR2: MNHEY, SVGAGI. The CDR3 loop is CASSPGQDASDTQYF. The CDR3, as DNA: TGTGCCAGCAGTCCCGGACAGGACGCCTCAGATACGCAGTATTTT.

This clonotype showed up many times. V usage is TRBV27 and J usage is TRBJ2-1; 7 bases match TRBD2. V shed 4 bases and J 4 bases; nucleotides not matched to a gene: 13. Per germline, CDR1 MNHEY and CDR2 SMNVEV (reference sequence). The CDR3 is 17 amino acids. For the CDR3, the DNA is TGTGCCAGCAGTTCCCCCGCGGTCAGCGGGACTTACAATGAGCAGTTCTTC. Encoded protein: CASSSPAVSGTYNEQFF.

This clonotype was seen a handful of times. V is TRBV15 and J is TRBJ2-4, with D hard to call. Trimming removed 2 bases at V and 0 bases at J, with 17 bases between. Germline V gene sequence: CDR1 LNHNV, CDR2 YYDKDF (reference sequence). The CDR3 runs 18 residues. The CDR3 protein is CATSRHQDPKVAKNIQYF. The CDR3 DNA reads as TGTGCCACCAGCAGACATCAGGACCCAAAAGTAGCCAAAAACATTCAGTACTTC.

This clonotype was counted many times. V usage is TRBV12-3 or TRBV12-4 and J usage is TRBJ2-1, with D maybe TRBD2 (5 bases). V shed 5 bases and J shed 5 bases, with 16 bases lying between them. The CDR3 covers 15 residues. The CDR3 nucleotides are TGTGCCAGCAGTCCTACTAGGAACACCGACAATGAGCAGTTCTTC. Translated, it gives CASSPTRNTDNEQFF.

This clonotype was detected many times. This chain joins TRBV5-1 and TRBJ1-4; 9 nucleotides agree with TRBD1. The CDR3 spans 16 residues. In germline, CDR1 is SGHRS, CDR2 YFSETQ. V was pared by 1 base and J by 7 bases, with 8 bases of the junction left unmatched. CDR3 loop: CASSLLSGTGLEKLFF. The DNA for the CDR3 is TGCGCCAGCAGCTTGTTATCGGGGACAGGGCTTGAAAAACTGTTTTTT.

Notes on this clonotype: Just one base apart from a much larger clone, this may be a read error. The CDR3 spells CASRLLASNEQFF. The DNA for the CDR3 is TGTGCCAGCAGACTACTAGCGAGCAATGAGCAGTTCTTC. The rearrangement uses TRBV2 and TRBJ2-1, with 7 bases lining up with TRBD2. Per germline, CDR1 SNHLY and CDR2 FYNNEI. Trimming removed 6 bases from V and 6 bases from J; junction bases left unmatched: 5. The CDR3 extends over 13 amino acids.

This clonotype appeared many times. The V call is TRBV20-1, the J call TRBJ2-7, with 16 nucleotides matching TRBD2. Germline assignment: CDR1 DFQATT and CDR2 SNEGSKA (reference sequence). The CDR3 consists of 16 residues. After removal of 5 bases from V and 6 bases from J, the junction contained 10 bases not matched to a gene. For the CDR3, the DNA is TGCAGTGCTCCCGGGACTAGCGGGAGGGCTCGGGGCGAGCAGTACTTC. Its translation: CSAPGTSGRARGEQYF.

This clonotype is categorized as medium-sized (0.01 to 0.1%). The chain has TRBV20-1 and TRBJ1-5; TRBD1 matches 10 bases. Trimming cost V 1 base and J 0 bases; bases outside gene matches: 6. From germline, CDR1 is DFQATT and CDR2 SNEGSKA (reference sequence). The CDR3 contains 17 residues. The CDR3 DNA is TGCAGTGCTAGAGTTGGGACAGGGGCGGGTAGCAATCAGCCCCAGCATTTT. This translates into CSARVGTGAGSNQPQHF.

This clonotype was found many times. J is TRBJ2-3 and V is TRBV20-1; TRBD1 aligns across 11 bases. The V and J ends lost 1 base and 6 bases, in that order; junction bases with no gene match: 12. The CDR3 runs 17 residues. Germline lookup yields CDR1 DFQATT and CDR2 SNEGSKA (reference sequence). The CDR3 sequence is CSARAADRGRHGDTQYF. CDR3 DNA sequence: TGCAGTGCTAGAGCCGCGGACAGGGGGCGCCATGGGGATACGCAGTATTTT.

This clonotype was observed at least ten times. The chain links TRBV12-3 or TRBV12-4 to TRBJ2-1, with 9 bases that match TRBD1. The CDR3 totals 15 residues. J was trimmed by 5 bases and V by 1 base; bases with no gene match: 3. The CDR3 region has the DNA TGTGCCAGCAGTTTAGACAGGGGGCGAAACAATGAGCAGTTCTTC. It translates to CASSLDRGRNNEQFF.

This clonotype was detected ten times or more. The rearrangement uses TRBV13 and TRBJ2-2; the match to TRBD2 covers 7 bases. Germline CDR1 PRHDT, CDR2 FYEKMQ (reference sequence). This CDR3 is 15 amino acids long. V dropped 2 bases and J dropped 7; count of bases not matched to a gene: 7. The CDR3 coding sequence is TGTGCCAGCAGCTTACGCGGGAGAGGAGGCGGGGAGCTGTTTTTT. The encoded protein is CASSLRGRGGGELFF. Complete variable domain (other parts from reference TRBV13 and TRBJ2-2): AAGVIQSPRHLIKEKRETATLKCYPIPRHDTVYWYQQGPGQDPQFLISFYEKMQSDKGSIPDRFSAQQFSDYHSELNMSSLELGDSALYFCASSLRGRGGGELFFGEGSRLTVL.

The chain carries TRBV7-8 and TRBJ2-2; no clear D gene. The germline V gene encodes CDR1 SGHVS and CDR2 FQNEAQ. Trimming shortened V by 5 bases and J by 1 base, and 8 bases separated the two germline ends. This CDR3 has 14 amino acids. This chain's CDR3 is CASSPRQNTGELFF. For the CDR3, the DNA is TGTGCCAGCAGCCCAAGACAGAACACCGGGGAGCTGTTTTTT.